This T cell receptor (beta chain) came from a study of identical twins. With template switching, a universal primer site was added, and the cDNA carried unique molecular identifiers. Using its own MiXCR run on the 5' RACE reads, TCRdb lists one record per CDR3 protein. The sample shows fewer than 550,000 distinct CDR3 sequences, 13% to 15% of them seen only once. Only healthy Caucasians were included as donors. The CDR3 runs 12 residues. Germline V gene data show CDR1 as DFQATT and CDR2 as SNEGSKA (reference sequence). With 3 bases removed from V and 3 bases from J, the gap between germline ends came to 9 bases. Only a few counts were recorded for this clonotype. Its target is unknown. Study-level results: Abundant beta clonotypes from cord blood bore fewer insertions; memory repertoires lacked this pattern.

Another study also made use of these data, one on yellow fever vaccine responses in identical twins.

The origin of this receptor is a young woman in good health. This rearrangement joins TRBV20-1 to TRBJ2-7; D remains ambiguous. What was sequenced was CD4+ T cells sorted from blood. CDR3: CSASLSLYEQYF. The DNA for the CDR3 is TGCAGTGCTAGTTTGTCCCTCTACGAGCAGTACTTC.